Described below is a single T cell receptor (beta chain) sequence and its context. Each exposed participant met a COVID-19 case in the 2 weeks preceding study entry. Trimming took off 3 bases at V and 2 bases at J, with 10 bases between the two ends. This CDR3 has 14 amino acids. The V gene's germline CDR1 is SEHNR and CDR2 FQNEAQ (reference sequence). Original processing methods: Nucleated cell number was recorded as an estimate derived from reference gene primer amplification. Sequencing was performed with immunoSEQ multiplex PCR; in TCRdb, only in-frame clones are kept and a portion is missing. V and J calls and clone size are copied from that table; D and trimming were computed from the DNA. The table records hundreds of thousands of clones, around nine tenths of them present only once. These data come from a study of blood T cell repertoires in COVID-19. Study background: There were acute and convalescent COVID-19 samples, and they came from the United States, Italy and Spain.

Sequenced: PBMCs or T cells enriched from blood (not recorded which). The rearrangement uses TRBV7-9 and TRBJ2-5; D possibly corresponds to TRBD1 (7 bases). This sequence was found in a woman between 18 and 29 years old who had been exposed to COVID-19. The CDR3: CASSLEGAQETQYF. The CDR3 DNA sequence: TGTGCCAGCAGCTTGGAGGGGGCGCAAGAGACCCAGTACTTC.